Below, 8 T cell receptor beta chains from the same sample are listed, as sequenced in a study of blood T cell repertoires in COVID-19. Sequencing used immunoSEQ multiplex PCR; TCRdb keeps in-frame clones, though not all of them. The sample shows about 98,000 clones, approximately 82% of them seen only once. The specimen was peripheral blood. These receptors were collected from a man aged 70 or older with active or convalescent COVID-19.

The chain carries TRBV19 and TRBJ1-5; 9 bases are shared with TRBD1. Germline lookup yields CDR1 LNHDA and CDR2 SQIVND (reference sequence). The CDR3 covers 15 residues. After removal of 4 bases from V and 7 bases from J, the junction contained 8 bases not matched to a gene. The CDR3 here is CASSTQYRGRQPQHF. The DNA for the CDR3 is TGTGCCAGTAGTACTCAGTACAGGGGGCGGCAGCCCCAGCATTTT.

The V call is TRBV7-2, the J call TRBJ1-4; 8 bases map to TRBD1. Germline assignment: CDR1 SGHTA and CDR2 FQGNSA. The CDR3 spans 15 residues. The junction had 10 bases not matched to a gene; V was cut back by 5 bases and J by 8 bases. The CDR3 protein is CASSPGGQGNEKLFF. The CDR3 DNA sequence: TGTGCCAGCAGCCCCGGCGGACAGGGAAACGAAAAACTGTTTTTT.

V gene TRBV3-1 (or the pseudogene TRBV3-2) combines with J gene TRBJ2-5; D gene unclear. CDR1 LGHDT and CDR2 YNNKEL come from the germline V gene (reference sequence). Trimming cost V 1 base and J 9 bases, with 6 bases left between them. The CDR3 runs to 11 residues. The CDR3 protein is CASSQATAQYF. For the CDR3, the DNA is TGTGCCAGCAGCCAAGCAACAGCCCAGTACTTC.

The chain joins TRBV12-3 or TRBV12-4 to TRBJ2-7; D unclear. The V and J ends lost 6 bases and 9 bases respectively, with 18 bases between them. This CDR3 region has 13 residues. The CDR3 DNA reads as TGTGCCAGCAGAATGGCGGCTACCCTGGGGCAGTACTTC. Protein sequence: CASRMAATLGQYF.

CDR3 amino acids: CASSVRGPSYNEQFF. DNA of the CDR3: TGTGCCAGCAGTGTGCGGGGGCCCTCCTACAATGAGCAGTTCTTC. The V gene is TRBV2, the J gene TRBJ2-1, with D maybe TRBD2 (7 bases). The V gene lost 4 bases and the J gene lost 0 bases, with 10 bases spanning the gap. CDR3 length equals 15 residues. CDR1 is SNHLY and CDR2 is FYNNEI in the germline V gene.

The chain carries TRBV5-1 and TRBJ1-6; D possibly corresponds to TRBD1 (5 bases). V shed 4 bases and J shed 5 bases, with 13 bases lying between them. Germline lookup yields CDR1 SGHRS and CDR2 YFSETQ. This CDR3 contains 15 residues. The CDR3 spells CASSPGGTHNSPLHF. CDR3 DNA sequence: TGCGCCAGCAGCCCGGGAGGGACCCATAATTCACCCCTCCACTTT.

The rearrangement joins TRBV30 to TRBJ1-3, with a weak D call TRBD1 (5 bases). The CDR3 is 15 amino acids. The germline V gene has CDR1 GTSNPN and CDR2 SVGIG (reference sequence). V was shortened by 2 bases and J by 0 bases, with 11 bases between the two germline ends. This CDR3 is CAWSRTGDSGNTIYF. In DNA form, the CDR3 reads TGTGCCTGGAGTCGAACAGGTGACTCTGGAAACACCATATATTTT.

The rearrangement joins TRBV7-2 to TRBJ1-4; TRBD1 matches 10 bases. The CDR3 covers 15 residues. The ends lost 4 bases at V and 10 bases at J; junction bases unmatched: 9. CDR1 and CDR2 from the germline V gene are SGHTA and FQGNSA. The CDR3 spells CASSSPGTGVGKLFF. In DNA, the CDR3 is TGTGCCAGCAGCTCCCCAGGGACAGGGGTAGGAAAACTGTTTTTT.